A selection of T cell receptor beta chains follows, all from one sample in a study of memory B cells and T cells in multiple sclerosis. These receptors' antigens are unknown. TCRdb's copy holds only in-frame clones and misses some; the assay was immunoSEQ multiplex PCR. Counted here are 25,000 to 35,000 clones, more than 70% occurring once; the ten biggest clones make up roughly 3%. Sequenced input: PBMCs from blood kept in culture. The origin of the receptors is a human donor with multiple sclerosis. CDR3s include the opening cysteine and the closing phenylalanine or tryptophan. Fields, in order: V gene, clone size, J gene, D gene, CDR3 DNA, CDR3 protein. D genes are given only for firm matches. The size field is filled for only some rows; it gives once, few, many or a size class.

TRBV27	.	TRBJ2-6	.	TGTGCCAGCAGTTTAAGGCCGGGGGCCATTTCTGGGGCCAACGTCCTGACTTTC	CASSLRPGAISGANVLTF
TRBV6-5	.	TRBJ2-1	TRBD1	TGTGCCAGCAGCCCTACAGGGGGATCCTACAATGAGCAGTTCTTC	CASSPTGGSYNEQFF
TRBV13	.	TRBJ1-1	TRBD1	TGTGCCAGCAGCACCTCACAGGGGGCGTACACTGAAGCTTTCTTT	CASSTSQGAYTEAFF
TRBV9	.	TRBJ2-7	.	TGTGCCAGCAGCTTTCGGCAGGGGGGCTTCTACGAGCAGTACTTC	CASSFRQGGFYEQYF
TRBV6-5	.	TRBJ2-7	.	TGTGCCAGCAGTCTCCACACCGGGAAGGCCTACGAGCAGTACTTC	CASSLHTGKAYEQYF
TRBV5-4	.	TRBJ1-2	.	TGTGCCAGCAGCTTGGTAGGAAGGGGAGATGGCTACACCTTC	CASSLVGRGDGYTF
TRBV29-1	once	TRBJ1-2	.	TGCAGCGTTGAAAAGGACCACTATGGCTACACCTTC	CSVEKDHYGYTF
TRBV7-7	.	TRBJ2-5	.	TGTGCCAGCAGCTTAAGAGGGGACCAAGAGACCCAGTACTTC	CASSLRGDQETQYF
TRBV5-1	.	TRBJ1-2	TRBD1	TGCGCCAGCAGCTTGGAGGGACAGGGAGCTAACTATGGCTACACCTTC	CASSLEGQGANYGYTF
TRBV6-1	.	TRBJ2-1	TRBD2	TGTGCCAGCAGTGAAGTAGGGACTAGAATCCATGAGCAGTTCTTC	CASSEVGTRIHEQFF
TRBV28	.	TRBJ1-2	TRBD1	TGTGCCAGCAGCATGGGACAGATCTATGGCTACACCTTC	CASSMGQIYGYTF
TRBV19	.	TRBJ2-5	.	TGTGCCAGTAGTATGGGGCTGGCGGGGGCACAAGAGACCCAGTACTTC	CASSMGLAGAQETQYF
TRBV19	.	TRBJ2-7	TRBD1	TGTGCCAGTAGTATTTCACAGGGGGCCTACGAGCAGTACTTC	CASSISQGAYEQYF
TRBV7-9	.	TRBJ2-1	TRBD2	TGTGCCAGCAGCCCTAGCTCACTAGCGGGAGGGCCTGGGCAGTTCTTC	CASSPSSLAGGPGQFF
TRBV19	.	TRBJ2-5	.	TGTGCCAGTAGTATAGGTGTTCAAGAGACCCAGTACTTC	CASSIGVQETQYF
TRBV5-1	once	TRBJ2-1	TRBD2	TGCGCCAGCAGCGTACCGGGACTAGCGGGGTCCTACAATGAGCAGTTCTTC	CASSVPGLAGSYNEQFF
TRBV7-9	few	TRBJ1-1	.	TGTGCCAGCAGCTTAGAGGGGGTCACTGAAGCTTTCTTT	CASSLEGVTEAFF
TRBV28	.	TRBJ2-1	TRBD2	TGTGCCAGCAGAAGAGCTAGCGGGAGTATATTCAATGAGCAGTTCTTC	CASRRASGSIFNEQFF
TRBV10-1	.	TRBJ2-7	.	TGCGCCAGCAGTGAGTCGCTGGGGGGAGTACAGTACTTC	CASSESLGGVQYF
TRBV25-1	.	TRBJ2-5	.	TGTGCCAGCAGTGACTTCGACACAGAGACCCAGTACTTC	CASSDFDTETQYF
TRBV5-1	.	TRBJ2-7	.	TGCGCCAGCAGCTTGGAAGGTAGGGGGTACGAGCAGTACTTC	CASSLEGRGYEQYF
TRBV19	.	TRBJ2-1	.	TGTGCCAGTAGTAAAGGGGTGGAGGGGTTCTATGAGCAGTTCTTC	CASSKGVEGFYEQFF
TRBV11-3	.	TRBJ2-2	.	TGTGCCAGCAGCTCAAGGGGGGGTCCCACCGGGGAGCTGTTTTTT	CASSSRGGPTGELFF
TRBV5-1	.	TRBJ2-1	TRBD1	TGCGCCAGCACCGGGACAGGGGGAGGTGGAGAGCAGTTCTTC	CASTGTGGGGEQFF
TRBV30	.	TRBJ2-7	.	TGTGCCGTCGAAGGACGGAGCTCCTACGAGCAGTACTTC	CAVEGRSSYEQYF
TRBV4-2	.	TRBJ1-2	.	TGTGCCAGCAGCCAAGATCTCCGTGAAATAACGTATGGCTACACCTTC	CASSQDLREITYGYTF
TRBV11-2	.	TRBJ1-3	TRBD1	TGTGCCAGCAGCGTAGGGAGGGACAGCACCTCTGGAAACACCATATATTTT	CASSVGRDSTSGNTIYF
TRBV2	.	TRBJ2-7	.	TGTGCCAGCAGTGATTTCCCGGCTAACGAGCAGTACTTC	CASSDFPANEQYF
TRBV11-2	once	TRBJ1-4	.	TGTGCCAGCACCTCAGGGGTTGAAAAACTGTTTTTT	CASTSGVEKLFF
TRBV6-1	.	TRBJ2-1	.	TGTGCCAGCAGTGAACGGGGAGGCTCCTACAATGAGCAGTTCTTC	CASSERGGSYNEQFF
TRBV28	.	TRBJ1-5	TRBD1	TGTGCCAGCAGTTTCCAGGGGGCGGCGCAGCCCCAGCATTTT	CASSFQGAAQPQHF
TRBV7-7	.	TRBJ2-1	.	TGTGCTAGCAGCTTAGCGAGAGATAACTACAATGAGCAGTTCTTC	CASSLARDNYNEQFF
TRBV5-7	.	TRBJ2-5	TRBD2	TGTGCCAGCAGCCGCGGGACTAGGGATCAAGAGACCCAGTACTTC	CASSRGTRDQETQYF
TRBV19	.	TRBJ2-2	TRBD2	TGTGCCAGTAGTATATTCCCTAGCGGGAGCTCCCACACCGGGGAGCTGTTTTTT	CASSIFPSGSSHTGELFF
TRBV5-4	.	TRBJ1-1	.	TGTGCCAGCCGGCTGGTAGGGGGGAACACTGAAGCTTTCTTT	CASRLVGGNTEAFF
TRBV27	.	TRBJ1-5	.	TGTGCCAGCTCATCCCCTATTAGCAATCAGCCCCAGCATTTT	CASSSPISNQPQHF
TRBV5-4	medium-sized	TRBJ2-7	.	TGTGCCAGCAGCTTGGCACAGGCCGACGAGCAGTACTTC	CASSLAQADEQYF
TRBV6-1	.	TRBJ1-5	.	TGTGCCAGCAGTGCACTCGCCGCCAGGGGTGGTCAGCCCCAGCATTTT	CASSALAARGGQPQHF
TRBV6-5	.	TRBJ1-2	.	TGTGCCAGCAGTAGGACAGAGAACTATGGCTACACCTTC	CASSRTENYGYTF